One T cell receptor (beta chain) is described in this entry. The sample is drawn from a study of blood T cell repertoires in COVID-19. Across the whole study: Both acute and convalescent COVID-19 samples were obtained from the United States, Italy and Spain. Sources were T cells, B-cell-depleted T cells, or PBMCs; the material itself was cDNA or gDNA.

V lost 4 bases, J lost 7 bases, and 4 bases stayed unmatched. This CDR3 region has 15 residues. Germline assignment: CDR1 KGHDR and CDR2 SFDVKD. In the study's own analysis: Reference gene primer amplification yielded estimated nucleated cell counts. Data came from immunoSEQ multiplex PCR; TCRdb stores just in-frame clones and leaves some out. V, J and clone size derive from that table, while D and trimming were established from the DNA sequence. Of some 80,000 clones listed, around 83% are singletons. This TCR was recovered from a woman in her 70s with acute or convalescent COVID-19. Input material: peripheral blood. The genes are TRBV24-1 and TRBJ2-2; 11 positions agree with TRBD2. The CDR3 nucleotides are TGTGCCACCAGTGACTGGACTAGCGGGCTCGGGGAGCTGTTTTTT. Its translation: CATSDWTSGLGELFF.